This T cell receptor beta chain originates from a study of OX40 agonist ivuxolimab in advanced cancers. Study outcomes and limitations: Fewer expanded clones were found on average in CD4+ than in CD8+ T cells.

Trimming removed 3 bases at V and 2 bases at J, with 5 bases between. The germline V gene encodes CDR1 MDHEN and CDR2 SYDVKM. This CDR3 comprises 13 residues. Details on this clone: As yet, its antigen is unknown.

Sequenced by immunoSEQ multiplex PCR; TCRdb stores in-frame clones only, minus some. The sample includes some 41,000 clones, over 80% of them seen just once. The clonotype comes from an adult with an advanced solid tumor such as melanoma, head and neck, liver or kidney cancer. The genes are TRBV28 and TRBJ1-5, with D uncertain. The sequencing here drew on CD4+ or CD8+ T cells sorted from blood, taken in a trial of the OX40 agonist ivuxolimab. For the CDR3, the DNA is TGTGCCAGCAGTTTGGACGGCAATCAGCCCCAGCATTTT. It translates to CASSLDGNQPQHF.